This TCR beta chain comes out of a study of blood T cells in healthy people across ages. This clonotype was counted between two and nine times. A J-beta primer mix and a sample-barcoded 5' primer were used in a second PCR of about 7 to 12 cycles. Using its own MiXCR run on the 5' RACE reads, TCRdb lists one record per CDR3 protein. This repertoire shows some 1,500,000 distinct CDR3 sequences, about 45% found once; its top ten account for less than 5%. V was trimmed by 7 bases and J by 6 bases, leaving 18 bases between them. The CDR3 sequence is 13 residues long. Germline CDR1 reads SQVTM; CDR2 reads ANQGSEA.

Material: blood. The J gene is TRBJ1-1, the V gene TRBV29-1; D perhaps matches TRBD1 (6 bases). The sequence was collected from a woman younger than 35 in good health. CDR3 sequence reads: CSASTGLGAEAFF. CDR3 bases: TGCAGCGCATCGACAGGTCTCGGAGCTGAAGCTTTCTTT.